The rows below give T cell receptor beta chains drawn from one sample of a study of blood T cell repertoires in COVID-19. Clones were sequenced by immunoSEQ multiplex PCR, and TCRdb holds only the in-frame ones, with some missing. Of about 190,000 clones listed, more than 75% are singletons. The sample comprised peripheral blood. The receptor set was obtained from a human donor in a cohort sampled during active COVID-19. The CDR3 runs from the conserved cysteine through the conserved F or W. The order of the fields is CDR3 length, D gene, clone size, V gene, J gene, CDR3 protein, CDR3 DNA. A D gene is named only where the DNA matches it firmly. Clone size is stated in some rows and not others, as once, few, many or a class when expanded.

14,-,-,TRBV10-3,TRBJ1-5,CAISDGRDNQPQHF,TGTGCCATCAGTGACGGCAGGGACAATCAGCCCCAGCATTTT
15,-,-,TRBV30,TRBJ1-5,CAWSVYGAVNQPQHF,TGTGCCTGGAGTGTCTATGGAGCCGTAAATCAGCCCCAGCATTTT
12,-,-,TRBV5-1,TRBJ2-5,CASSRSQETQYF,TGCGCCAGCAGTAGATCACAAGAGACCCAGTACTTC
14,-,once,TRBV7-7,TRBJ2-2,CASSLMANTGELFF,TGTGCCAGCAGCTTAATGGCAAACACCGGGGAGCTGTTTTTT
15,-,-,TRBV10-2,TRBJ2-2,CASSSRGTNTGELFF,TGCGCCAGCTCAAGCCGGGGGACCAACACCGGGGAGCTGTTTTTT
15,TRBD2,-,TRBV19,TRBJ2-5,CASSILAGVGETQYF,TGTGCCAGTAGTATACTAGCGGGAGTGGGTGAGACCCAGTACTTC
14,TRBD1,-,TRBV6-5,TRBJ2-7,CASRPRGQGYEQYF,TGTGCCAGCCGCCCCAGGGGGCAGGGCTACGAGCAGTACTTC
14,-,-,TRBV2,TRBJ2-3,CASSSRRPRDTQYF,TGTGCCAGCAGTTCCAGACGCCCGAGGGATACGCAGTATTTT
14,TRBD1,-,TRBV5-1,TRBJ2-2,CASSTTGVTGELFF,TGCGCCAGCAGCACGACAGGGGTTACCGGGGAGCTGTTTTTT
15,-,few,TRBV6-6,TRBJ2-7,CASRPREGASYEQYF,TGTGCCAGCAGACCCCGGGAGGGGGCTTCCTACGAGCAGTACTTC
13,-,-,TRBV10-2,TRBJ1-5,CASSETGNQPQHF,TGCGCCAGCAGTGAGACAGGAAATCAGCCCCAGCATTTT
11,-,-,TRBV12-3/TRBV12-4,TRBJ2-7,CASSLYYEQYF,TGTGCCAGCAGTTTATACTACGAGCAGTACTTC
14,TRBD1,-,TRBV7-2,TRBJ2-7,CASSYGTGLYEQYF,TGTGCCAGCAGCTACGGGACAGGTCTCTACGAGCAGTACTTC
13,-,-,TRBV3-1/TRBV3-2,TRBJ1-2,CASSLDSSGGYTF,TGTGCCAGCAGTCTAGACAGTAGCGGTGGCTACACCTTC
15,TRBD1,-,TRBV5-1,TRBJ2-3,CASSLGGQSTDTQYF,TGCGCCAGCAGCTTGGGGGGACAGAGCACAGATACGCAGTATTTT
15,TRBD1,-,TRBV29-1,TRBJ2-4,CSGRQGGAGSDIQYF,TGCAGCGGCCGGCAAGGGGGCGCGGGTAGTGACATTCAGTACTTC
14,TRBD1,-,TRBV5-1,TRBJ2-7,CASSLTGGYYEQYF,TGCGCCAGCAGCCTGACAGGGGGATACTACGAGCAGTACTTC